This TCR beta chain emerged from a study of blood T cell repertoires in COVID-19. Overall study: Each recovered donor of Cohort 3 presented with two negative PCRs, clearance, or symptom resolution. The United States, Italy and Spain provided the acute and convalescent COVID-19 samples.

Authors' methods: Amplified reference gene primers provided the basis for estimating nucleated cell counts. The assay was immunoSEQ multiplex PCR, and TCRdb's table has in-frame clones only and misses some. V and J calls and clone size are copied from that table; D and trimming were computed from the DNA. The sample shows a few hundred thousand clones, around 90% of them seen only once. Allocation to cohorts depended on clinical history reported by the participants. The V and J ends lost 5 bases and 1 base, in that order; junction bases with no gene match: 7. This CDR3 spans 17 amino acids. CDR1 is MDHEN, CDR2 SYDVKM, per germline.

The chain uses TRBV28 and TRBJ1-4, with 10 nucleotides matching TRBD1. The sample consisted of PBMCs or T cells enriched from blood (not recorded which). The sequence was collected from a woman aged 60 to 75 in a cohort exposed to, infected with or recovered from COVID-19 (not recorded which). The CDR3, as DNA: TGTGCCAGCAGTCCTCGGACAGGGGGTCGAACTAATGAAAAACTGTTTTTT. Amino acids: CASSPRTGGRTNEKLFF.